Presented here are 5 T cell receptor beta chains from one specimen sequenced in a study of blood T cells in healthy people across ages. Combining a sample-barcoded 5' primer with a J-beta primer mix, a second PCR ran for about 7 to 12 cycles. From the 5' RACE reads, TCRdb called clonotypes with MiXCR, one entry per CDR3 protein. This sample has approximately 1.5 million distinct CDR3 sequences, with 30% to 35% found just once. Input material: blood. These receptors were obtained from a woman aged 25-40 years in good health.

CDR3 bases: TGTGCCAGCAGCAAACTGTTCTACAAGTGGCAGTTCTTC. This sequence encodes CASSKLFYKWQFF. The chain employs TRBV11-2 and TRBJ2-1; D is unresolved. Germline CDR1 is SGHAT and CDR2 is FQNNGV. The V end lost 5 bases, the J end lost 12 bases, and 17 bases lay between the germline ends. The CDR3 runs 13 residues.

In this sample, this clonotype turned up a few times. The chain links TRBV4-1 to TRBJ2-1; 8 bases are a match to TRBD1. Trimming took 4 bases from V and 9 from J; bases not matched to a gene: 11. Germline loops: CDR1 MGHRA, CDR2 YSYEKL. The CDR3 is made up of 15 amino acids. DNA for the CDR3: TGCGCCAGCAGCCCCGGACAGGGCTGGGACGCTGAGCAGTTCTTC. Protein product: CASSPGQGWDAEQFF.

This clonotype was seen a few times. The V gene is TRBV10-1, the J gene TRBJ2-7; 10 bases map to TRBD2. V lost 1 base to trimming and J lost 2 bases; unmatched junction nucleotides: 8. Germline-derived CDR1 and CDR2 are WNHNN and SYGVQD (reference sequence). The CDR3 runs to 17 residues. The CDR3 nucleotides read TGCGCCAGCAGTGAGTTTGTAGCGGGGGGCCTACCCTACGAGCAGTACTTC. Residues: CASSEFVAGGLPYEQYF.

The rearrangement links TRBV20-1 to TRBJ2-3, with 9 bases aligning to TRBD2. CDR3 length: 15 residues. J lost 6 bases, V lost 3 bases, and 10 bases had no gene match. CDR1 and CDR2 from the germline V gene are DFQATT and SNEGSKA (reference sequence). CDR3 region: CSARWERGVVDTQYF. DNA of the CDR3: TGCAGTGCTAGGTGGGAGCGGGGGGTCGTTGATACGCAGTATTTT.

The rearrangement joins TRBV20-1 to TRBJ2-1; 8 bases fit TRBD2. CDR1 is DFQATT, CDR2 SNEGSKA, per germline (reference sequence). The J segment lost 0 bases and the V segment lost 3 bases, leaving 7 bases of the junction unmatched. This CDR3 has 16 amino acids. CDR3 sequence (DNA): TGCAGTGCTAGCAATCGGGAGGGACCCTCCTACAATGAGCAGTTCTTC. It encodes CSASNREGPSYNEQFF.